This paragraph covers one T cell receptor beta chain sequence. The sample comes from a study of CD8 T cell repertoires and HIV-1 epitope variants. Study overall: T cells were stimulated with Twenty-five Gag and Nef peptides separately. Controls were a CMV, EBV and flu peptide pool, Ebola AY9 negative control, and no-peptide well.

Looked up from germline, CDR1 is SGHTA and CDR2 is FQGNSA. The V and J ends lost 5 bases and 5 bases respectively, with 15 bases between them. The CDR3 consists of 14 residues. TCRdb's table, derived via immunoSEQ multiplex PCR, lists solely in-frame clones and lacks some. The sample shows some 87,000 clones, roughly four fifths of them seen only once. The sample taken for sequencing was uncultured baseline CD8+ T cells from peripheral blood mononuclear cells (PBMCs). The genes are TRBV7-2 and TRBJ2-5; TRBD1 might be the D (8 bases). This clonotype was sampled from a male donor with HIV. In DNA, the CDR3 is TGTGCCAGCAGCCCAGGACAGGGAGGGGAGACCCAGTACTTC. Translated: CASSPGQGGETQYF.